What follows are 10 T cell receptor beta chains derived from one specimen sequenced in a study of identical twins. TCRdb used MiXCR to reprocess the 5' RACE reads, holding one entry per CDR3 protein. The sample has about 470,000 distinct CDR3 sequences, roughly 26% seen once. In addition, the sample was reused for a study of T cells expressing NK-cell markers.

Sequenced: CD4+ T cells sorted from blood. These receptors were obtained from a woman aged 18-30 years in good health.

The chain has TRBV19 and TRBJ2-3, with D unclear. This CDR3 comprises 14 residues. Per germline, CDR1 LNHDA and CDR2 SQIVND (reference sequence). The V gene lost 2 bases and the J gene lost 0 bases, with 6 bases spanning the gap. CDR3 DNA sequence: TGTGCCAGTAGTATAATGGGTAGCACAGATACGCAGTATTTT. Protein: CASSIMGSTDTQYF.

The V and J genes are TRBV7-8 and TRBJ1-1; D is unresolved. V lost 3 bases, J lost 4 bases, and 15 bases lay in between. CDR1 is SGHVS, CDR2 FQNEAQ, per germline. This CDR3 is built from 15 residues. As DNA, the CDR3 is TGTGCCAGCAGCTTGGTAACGTATGGAGGCACTGAAGCTTTCTTT. Translation gives CASSLVTYGGTEAFF.

The chain uses TRBV7-3 and TRBJ1-1; D is undetermined. Germline V CDR1 and CDR2: SGHTA, FQGTGA. Between the trimmed V and J ends, which lost 5 bases and 0 bases, there was a span of 7 bases. The CDR3 consists of 13 residues. The CDR3 loop reads CASSPHLNTEAFF. The CDR3, as DNA: TGTGCCAGCAGCCCGCACCTGAACACTGAAGCTTTCTTT.

This chain links TRBV5-1 with TRBJ1-1; D remains unclear. Germline V gene data show CDR1 as SGHRS and CDR2 as YFSETQ. The CDR3 has 16 residues. Trimming pared 3 bases from V and 0 bases from J, leaving 15 bases between. CDR3: CASSSRTGVVNTEAFF. CDR3 bases: TGCGCCAGCAGCTCCCGGACGGGTGTAGTGAACACTGAAGCTTTCTTT.

This rearrangement joins TRBV7-2 to TRBJ1-6; D is possibly TRBD1 (5 bases). This CDR3 region has 14 residues. Germline values: CDR1 SGHTA, CDR2 FQGNSA. V was shortened by 2 bases and J by 8 bases, with 10 bases between the two germline ends. The CDR3 spells CASSLQGRDSPLHF. The CDR3 DNA reads as TGTGCCAGCAGCTTACAGGGTAGAGATTCACCCCTCCACTTT.

This clonotype was counted between two and nine times. The genes are TRBV5-6 and TRBJ2-5; TRBD1 might be the D (5 bases). Germline assignment: CDR1 SGHDT and CDR2 YYEEEE. V was shortened by 4 bases and J by 5 bases, with 12 bases between the two germline ends. CDR3 size: 13 residues. The CDR3 DNA reads as TGTGCCAGCAGCAATGACAGACAGGAGACCCAGTACTTC. Translation gives CASSNDRQETQYF.

The rearrangement links TRBV11-2 to TRBJ1-1; D gene uncertain. The germline V and J ends were trimmed by 0 bases and 4 bases, with 9 bases remaining between them. Germline CDR1 and CDR2: SGHAT and FQNNGV. The CDR3 is 14 amino acids. CDR3 nucleotide sequence: TGTGCCAGCAGCTTAGATGTGGGGATCACTGAAGCTTTCTTT. Translated: CASSLDVGITEAFF.

The rearrangement links TRBV2 to TRBJ1-5; a possible D gene is TRBD1 (5 bases). The CDR3 has 13 amino acids. Germline V lookup: CDR1 SNHLY, CDR2 FYNNEI. V lost 11 bases and J lost 0, with 11 bases in between. CDR3 in amino acids: CAGGGNSNQPQHF. In nucleotides, the CDR3 is TGTGCCGGCGGGGGTAATAGCAATCAGCCCCAGCATTTT.

The chain links TRBV13 to TRBJ2-7; no clear D. From germline, CDR1 is PRHDT and CDR2 FYEKMQ (reference sequence). V was shortened by 5 bases and J by 4 bases, with 9 bases between the two germline ends. The CDR3 sequence is 12 residues long. The CDR3, as DNA: TGTGCCAGCAGCAGATCTGTGTACGAGCAGTACTTC. Protein sequence: CASSRSVYEQYF.

This clonotype was counted between two and nine times. The gene calls are TRBV20-1 and TRBJ1-2, with D uncertain. Germline-derived CDR1 and CDR2 are DFQATT and SNEGSKA (reference sequence). Trimming left V 8 bases short and J 0 bases short, with 19 bases between. This CDR3 contains 15 residues. The CDR3 region is CSPYKEARTNYGYTF. DNA of the CDR3: TGCAGTCCTTATAAGGAGGCTAGGACTAACTATGGCTACACCTTC.